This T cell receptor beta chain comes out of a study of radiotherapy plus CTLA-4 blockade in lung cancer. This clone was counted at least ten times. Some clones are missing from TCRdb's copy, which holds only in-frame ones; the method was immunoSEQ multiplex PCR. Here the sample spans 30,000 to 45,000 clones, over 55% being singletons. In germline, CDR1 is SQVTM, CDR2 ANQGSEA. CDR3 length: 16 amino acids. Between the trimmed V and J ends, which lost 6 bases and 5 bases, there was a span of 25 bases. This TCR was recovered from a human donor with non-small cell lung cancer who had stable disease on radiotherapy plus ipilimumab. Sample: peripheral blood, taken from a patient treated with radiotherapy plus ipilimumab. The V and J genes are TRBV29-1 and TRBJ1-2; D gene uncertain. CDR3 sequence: CSVPLGYLGGGYGYTF. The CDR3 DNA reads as TGCAGCGTCCCCCTGGGATACCTGGGCGGAGGGTATGGCTACACCTTC.